This TCR beta chain was found in a study of blood T cell repertoires in COVID-19. Overall study context: Some COVID-19 samples were acute and others convalescent; all came from the United States, Italy and Spain. Nucleic acid was either cDNA or gDNA, and it came from T cells, B-cell-depleted T cells, or PBMCs.

Original data processing: It was from reference gene primer amplification that nucleated cell counts were estimated. Sequencing used immunoSEQ multiplex PCR; TCRdb keeps in-frame clones, though not all of them. V, J and clone size are those of that table, while D and trimming were read from the DNA. Among tens of thousands of clones listed, 85% were seen once. The CDR3 is made up of 14 amino acids. V was cut by 4 bases and J by 4 bases, with 14 bases left in between. Germline V gene sequence: CDR1 SGHRS, CDR2 YFSETQ. The chain uses TRBV5-1 and TRBJ1-1; the D gene is possibly TRBD1 (5 bases). The sample was peripheral blood. The receptor was derived from a human donor in a cohort sampled during active COVID-19. Here the CDR3 reads CASSLPSGFTEAFF. Written as DNA, the CDR3 is TGCGCCAGCAGCCTACCCTCAGGGTTCACTGAAGCTTTCTTT.